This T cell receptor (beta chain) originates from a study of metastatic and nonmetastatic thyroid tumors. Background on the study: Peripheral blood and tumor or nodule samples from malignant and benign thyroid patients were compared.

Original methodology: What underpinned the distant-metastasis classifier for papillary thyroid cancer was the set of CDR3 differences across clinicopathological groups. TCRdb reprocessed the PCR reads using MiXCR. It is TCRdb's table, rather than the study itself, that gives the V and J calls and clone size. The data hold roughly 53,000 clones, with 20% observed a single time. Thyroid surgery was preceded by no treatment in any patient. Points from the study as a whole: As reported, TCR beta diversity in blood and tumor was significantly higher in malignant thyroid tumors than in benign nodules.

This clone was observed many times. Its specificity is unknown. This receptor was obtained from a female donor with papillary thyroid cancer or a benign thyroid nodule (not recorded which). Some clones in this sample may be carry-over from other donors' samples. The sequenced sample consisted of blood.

Here the CDR3 DNA reads TGCGCCAGCAGCCCCGGGACAGGGCGTCGTCAGCCCCAGCATTTT. This sequence encodes CASSPGTGRRQPQHF. The chain is built from TRBV5-1 and TRBJ1-5, with TRBD1 matching 9 bases. After removal of 4 bases from V and 6 bases from J, the junction contained 8 bases not matched to a gene. Germline values: CDR1 SGHRS, CDR2 YFSETQ. The CDR3 is 15 residues long.